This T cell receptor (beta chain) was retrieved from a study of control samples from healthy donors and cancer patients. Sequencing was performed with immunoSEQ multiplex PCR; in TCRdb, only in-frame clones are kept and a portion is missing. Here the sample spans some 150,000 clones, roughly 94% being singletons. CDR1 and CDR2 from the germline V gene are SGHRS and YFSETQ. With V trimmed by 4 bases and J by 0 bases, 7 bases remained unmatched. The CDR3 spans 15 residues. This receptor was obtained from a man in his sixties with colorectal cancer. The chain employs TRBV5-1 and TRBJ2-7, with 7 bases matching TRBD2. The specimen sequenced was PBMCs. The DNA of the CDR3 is TGCGCCAGCAGCCTACTCAGCGGGGACTCCTACGAGCAGTACTTC. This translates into CASSLLSGDSYEQYF.